Below are 30 T cell receptor beta chains sequenced from a single sample in a study of T cells after yellow fever vaccination. TCRdb re-called the 5' RACE reads through MiXCR, storing one row per CDR3 protein. The table lists a few hundred thousand distinct CDR3 sequences, 17% of them singletons. The sample was PBMCs, taken roughly 5 days after the first yellow fever vaccination. These receptors all stem from a man aged 18-30 years who received the YFV17D yellow fever vaccine.

This sequence joins TRBV30 and TRBJ1-2, with D unresolved. This CDR3 comprises 11 residues. Trimming shortened V by 5 bases and J by 4 bases, and 8 bases separated the two germline ends. Germline V gene sequence: CDR1 GTSNPN, CDR2 SVGIG (reference sequence). CDR3 residues: CAWGPFYGYTF. The CDR3 DNA follows: TGTGCCTGGGGCCCCTTCTATGGCTACACCTTC.

This clonotype occurred a few times. The chain combines TRBV7-2 with TRBJ2-7; D uncertain. CDR1 is SGHTA and CDR2 is FQGNSA in the germline V gene. This CDR3 comprises 12 residues. The V end lost 1 base, the J end lost 5 bases, and 6 bases lay between the germline ends. CDR3 bases: TGTGCCAGCAGCTTAGATGGTGACGAGCAGTACTTC. The encoded protein is CASSLDGDEQYF. Full variable domain (rest looked up from reference TRBV7-2 and TRBJ2-7): GAGVSQSPSNKVTEKGKDVELRCDPISGHTALYWYRQSLGQGLEFLIYFQGNSAPDKSGLPSDRFSAERTGGSVSTLTIQRTQQEDSAVYLCASSLDGDEQYFGPGTRLTVT.

The CDR3 reads CASSFSGPGRLNTEAFF. CDR3 nucleotide sequence: TGTGCCAGCAGCTTTAGTGGACCGGGACGGCTGAACACTGAAGCTTTCTTT. V gene TRBV7-9 combines with J gene TRBJ1-1; a weak D match, TRBD1 (5 bases). The germline V and J ends were trimmed by 3 bases and 0 bases, with 17 bases remaining between them. CDR3 length: 17 residues. The V gene's germline CDR1 is SEHNR and CDR2 FQNEAQ (reference sequence). The variable domain in full, with the rest retrieved from reference TRBV7-9 and TRBJ1-1, is DTGVSQNPRHKITKRGQNVTFRCDPISEHNRLYWYRQTLGQGPEFLTYFQNEAQLEKSRLLSDRFSAERPKGSFSTLEIQRTEQGDSAMYLCASSFSGPGRLNTEAFFGQGTRLTVV.

This clonotype was detected a few times. The J gene is TRBJ1-1, the V gene TRBV6-1, with TRBD1 matching over 7 bases. The CDR3 is 15 residues long. The germline V gene has CDR1 MNHNS and CDR2 SASEGT. The junction had 10 bases not matched to a gene; V was cut back by 6 bases and J by 3 bases. CDR3 DNA: TGTGCCAGCAGACTTCTCACCACAGGGGACACTGAAGCTTTCTTT. This encodes CASRLLTTGDTEAFF.

The table lists this clonotype with a few counts. The chain has TRBV27 and TRBJ2-1; 9 bases line up with TRBD2. Germline V CDR1 and CDR2: MNHEY, SMNVEV (reference sequence). The CDR3 is 18 amino acids. After removal of 3 bases from V and 0 bases from J, the junction contained 9 bases not matched to a gene. This CDR3 is CASSFGSGGLSSYNEQFF. CDR3 sequence (DNA): TGTGCCAGCAGTTTTGGGAGCGGGGGGCTTAGCTCCTACAATGAGCAGTTCTTC.

The V gene is TRBV5-1, the J gene TRBJ2-2, with D possibly being TRBD1 (6 bases). The length of the CDR3 is 17 residues. The V and J ends lost 4 bases and 2 bases respectively, with 18 bases between them. CDR1 is SGHRS, CDR2 YFSETQ, per germline. CDR3 in DNA: TGCGCCAGCAGCCCCTTTGGGGGTGGGGGCAACACCGGGGAGCTGTTTTTT. Translation gives CASSPFGGGGNTGELFF. Using reference TRBV5-1 and TRBJ2-2 for the parts outside the CDR3, the full variable domain is KAGVTQTPRYLIKTRGQQVTLSCSPISGHRSVSWYQQTPGQGLQFLFEYFSETQRNKGNFPGRFSGRQFSNSRSEMNVSTLELGDSALYLCASSPFGGGGNTGELFFGEGSRLTVL.

This clonotype was recorded at least ten times. The chain joins TRBV5-1 to TRBJ2-1; maybe TRBD1 (5 bases). Looked up from germline, CDR1 is SGHRS and CDR2 is YFSETQ. The CDR3 length is 14 residues. V lost 7 bases, J lost 0 bases, and 11 bases lay in between. CDR3 bases: TGCGCCAGCTTTTTCAGGGACTCCTACAATGAGCAGTTCTTC. Translation gives CASFFRDSYNEQFF.

The chain has TRBV10-3 and TRBJ2-1; maybe TRBD1 (5 bases). V lost 7 bases and J lost 2, with 9 bases in between. Germline V gene lookup returns CDR1 ENHRY and CDR2 SYGVKD. CDR3 size: 13 residues. For the CDR3, the DNA is TGTGCCATCACGCAGGGTACCTACAATGAGCAGTTCTTC. Amino acid sequence: CAITQGTYNEQFF.

This chain connects TRBV25-1 to TRBJ2-7; tentatively, D is TRBD1 (6 bases). The V and J ends lost 11 bases and 3 bases respectively, with 17 bases between them. The CDR3 totals 13 residues. Looked up from germline, CDR1 is MGHDK and CDR2 is SYGVNS. In DNA, the CDR3 is TGTGCCCGGGCTGGGGGCCAAAGCTACGAGCAGTACTTC. It translates to CARAGGQSYEQYF.

This clonotype was detected only a few times. In DNA form, the CDR3 reads TGCAGTGCCTTGGTTTCATGGGGACAGCCAGGTGCGAACACCGGGGAGCTGTTTTTT. Residues: CSALVSWGQPGANTGELFF. The chain joins TRBV20-1 to TRBJ2-2; TRBD1 agrees at 7 bases. V was clipped by 6 bases and J by 0 bases; unmatched bases: 19. The germline V gene has CDR1 DFQATT and CDR2 SNEGSKA (reference sequence). The CDR3 runs to 19 residues.

The CDR3 protein is CASSRMGGNEQFF. CDR3 in DNA: TGTGCCAGCAGTAGAATGGGGGGCAATGAGCAGTTCTTC. The chain has TRBV9 and TRBJ2-1, with D perhaps matching TRBD2 (6 bases). Germline lookup yields CDR1 SGDLS and CDR2 YYNGEE. Trimming took off 5 bases at V and 6 bases at J, with 12 bases between the two ends. This CDR3 comprises 13 residues.

The chain has TRBV6-1 and TRBJ2-1; TRBD1 aligns across 7 bases. This CDR3 region has 16 residues. The germline CDR1 and CDR2 sequences are MNHNS and SASEGT. J was trimmed by 1 base and V by 5 bases; bases with no gene match: 8. CDR3 DNA: TGTGCCAGCAGTAAAGACAGGGCCCCATCCTACAATGAGCAGTTCTTC. Protein sequence: CASSKDRAPSYNEQFF.

V gene TRBV20-1 combines with J gene TRBJ1-1; no clear D. The CDR3 is made up of 13 amino acids. Germline values: CDR1 DFQATT, CDR2 SNEGSKA (reference sequence). Trimming pared 0 bases from V and 0 bases from J, leaving 5 bases between. This CDR3 reads CSARDLMNTEAFF. The CDR3 nucleotides read TGCAGTGCTAGAGATTTAATGAACACTGAAGCTTTCTTT.

This clonotype was detected only a few times. The chain links TRBV5-1 to TRBJ1-1; D is possibly TRBD1 (6 bases). CDR3 size: 15 residues. V was pared by 0 bases and J by 2 bases, with 11 bases between. The germline V gene encodes CDR1 SGHRS and CDR2 YFSETQ. In DNA form, the CDR3 reads TGCGCCAGCAGCTTGGGTTGGGGGGCCAACACTGAAGCTTTCTTT. The encoded protein is CASSLGWGANTEAFF.

A few counts support this clonotype. The CDR3 reads CASSLRTSAYNEQFF. CDR3 sequence (DNA): TGTGCCAGCAGTTTAAGGACTAGCGCGTACAATGAGCAGTTCTTC. The chain joins TRBV12-3 or TRBV12-4 to TRBJ2-1; 9 bases map to TRBD2. The CDR3 covers 15 residues. V trimming: 2 bases; J trimming: 4 bases; junction bases outside the gene matches: 3.

The CDR3 loop reads CASSSGGHTDTQYF. The CDR3 bases are TGTGCCAGCAGTAGCGGGGGGCACACAGATACGCAGTATTTT. The V gene is TRBV5-8, the J gene TRBJ2-3, with TRBD2 matching 10 bases. This CDR3 spans 14 amino acids. V gave up 5 bases and J gave up 2 bases; unmatched junction bases: 2. Germline loops: CDR1 SGHTS, CDR2 YDEGEE.

This chain uses TRBV6-2 or TRBV6-3 with TRBJ1-1; D ambiguous. Per the germline V gene, CDR1 is MNHEY and CDR2 is SVGEGT. V was clipped by 2 bases and J by 5 bases, with 12 bases between them. The CDR3 extends over 14 amino acids. This chain's CDR3 is CASSYPGWVTEAFF. CDR3 nucleotides: TGTGCCAGCAGTTACCCGGGTTGGGTAACTGAAGCTTTCTTT.

This clonotype was counted between two and nine times. The chain carries TRBV6-1 and TRBJ1-6; the D is unclear. V was clipped by 4 bases and J by 8 bases, with 12 bases between them. This CDR3 spans 14 amino acids. CDR1 MNHNS and CDR2 SASEGT come from the germline V gene. CDR3 loop: CASSVGGLDSPLHF. The CDR3 region has the DNA TGTGCCAGCAGTGTCGGCGGGTTGGATTCACCCCTCCACTTT.

The chain has TRBV5-1 and TRBJ2-3, with D possibly TRBD1 on 6 matching bases. This CDR3 contains 13 residues. Germline loops: CDR1 SGHRS, CDR2 YFSETQ. Trimming shortened V by 7 bases and J by 4 bases, and 13 bases separated the two germline ends. The CDR3 DNA is TGCGCCAGCGGAAACCAGGGGTCAGATACGCAGTATTTT. Translated: CASGNQGSDTQYF.

This chain links TRBV7-8 with TRBJ2-1; D might be TRBD1 (6 bases). The CDR3 is 16 amino acids. CDR1 SGHVS and CDR2 FQNEAQ come from the germline V gene. The ends were cut back, 1 base at V and 12 bases at J, with 22 bases in the middle. CDR3 region: CASSLGGGGTTLGQFF. In nucleotides, the CDR3 is TGTGCCAGCAGCTTAGGTGGTGGGGGCACTACTTTAGGGCAGTTCTTC.

The chain links TRBV4-3 to TRBJ1-2; D remains unclear. This CDR3 comprises 14 residues. Between the trimmed V and J ends, which lost 4 bases and 0 bases, there was a span of 9 bases. CDR1 and CDR2 from the germline V gene are LGHNA and YSLEER. The CDR3 sequence is CASSPAESNYGYTF. Here the CDR3 DNA reads TGCGCCAGCAGCCCAGCCGAGTCTAACTATGGCTACACCTTC.

This chain links TRBV7-2 with TRBJ2-4; 11 nucleotides align to TRBD2. J was trimmed by 9 bases and V by 1 base; bases with no gene match: 5. The V gene's germline CDR1 is SGHTA and CDR2 FQGNSA. This CDR3 has 15 amino acids. CDR3 amino acids: CASSLDPSGGSIQYF. Here the CDR3 DNA reads TGTGCCAGCAGCTTAGATCCTAGCGGGGGGTCCATTCAGTACTTC.

This clonotype was counted only a few times. CDR3 sequence reads: CASSLVYSATGELFF. The CDR3 DNA is TGTGCCAGCAGTTTAGTATACTCGGCCACCGGGGAGCTGTTTTTT. The rearrangement uses TRBV12-3 or TRBV12-4 and TRBJ2-2; D gene ambiguous. The CDR3 is 15 amino acids. The V end lost 1 base, the J end lost 4 bases, and 10 bases lay between the germline ends.

This clonotype was seen only a few times. The chain employs TRBV6-1 and TRBJ1-1; D possibly corresponds to TRBD1 (5 bases). V gave up 5 bases and J gave up 0 bases, with 13 bases separating them. The CDR3 length is 15 residues. The germline CDR1 and CDR2 sequences are MNHNS and SASEGT. CDR3 in DNA: TGTGCCAGCAGTCCACAGGCGGGCTTGAACACTGAAGCTTTCTTT. It codes for CASSPQAGLNTEAFF.

This clonotype has only a few counts. The chain couples TRBV4-1 to TRBJ1-5; the D gene is possibly TRBD1 (5 bases). Trimming removed 1 base at V and 1 base at J, with 14 bases between. The CDR3 has 17 amino acids. Looked up from germline, CDR1 is MGHRA and CDR2 is YSYEKL. The CDR3 spells CASSQAPPQGSNQPQHF. In DNA, the CDR3 is TGCGCCAGCAGCCAAGCCCCTCCGCAGGGAAGCAATCAGCCCCAGCATTTT.

This clonotype was seen a few times. This rearrangement joins TRBV20-1 to TRBJ2-4; D gene uncertain. This CDR3 is 13 amino acids long. The V end was cut by 6 bases, the J end by 0 bases, with 9 bases between. CDR1 and CDR2 from the germline V gene are DFQATT and SNEGSKA (reference sequence). The CDR3 DNA reads as TGCAGTGCCATTATACTAGCCAAAAACATTCAGTACTTC. It translates to CSAIILAKNIQYF.

V usage is TRBV28 and J usage is TRBJ2-7, with 7 nucleotides matching TRBD1. The CDR3 runs to 13 residues. The germline V gene encodes CDR1 MDHEN and CDR2 SYDVKM. The V gene end was trimmed by 7 bases and the J gene end by 3 bases; junction bases not matched to a gene: 6. CDR3 in DNA: TGTGCCAGCACCGGGACAGAGGGCTACGAGCAGTACGTC. Residues: CASTGTEGYEQYV.

This clonotype was detected a few times. The chain combines TRBV6-2 or TRBV6-3 with TRBJ1-2; D is unclear. The CDR3 has 14 residues. Germline V gives CDR1 MNHEY, CDR2 SVGEGT. The germline V and J ends were trimmed by 5 bases and 4 bases, with 14 bases remaining between them. The CDR3 sequence: CASSRLQTFYGYTF. CDR3 bases: TGTGCCAGCAGTCGTTTGCAGACCTTCTATGGCTACACCTTC.

The V gene is TRBV9, the J gene TRBJ1-1; D is unresolved. The V and J ends lost 1 base and 5 bases respectively, with 9 bases between them. Germline V gene data show CDR1 as SGDLS and CDR2 as YYNGEE. This CDR3 comprises 13 residues. CDR3 nucleotides: TGTGCCAGCAGCGTAAGCGGCCAAACTGAAGCTTTCTTT. This gives the protein CASSVSGQTEAFF.

The rearrangement links TRBV6-2 or TRBV6-3 to TRBJ2-3; 8 nucleotides agree with TRBD1. With V trimmed by 5 bases and J by 1 base, 5 bases remained unmatched. The CDR3 covers 15 residues. Germline CDR1 MNHEY, CDR2 SVGEGT. The CDR3 reads CASSPDRGGTDTQYF. In nucleotides, the CDR3 is TGTGCCAGCAGTCCCGACAGGGGAGGCACAGATACGCAGTATTTT.